These T cell receptor beta chains were read from a single sample in a study of T cells in Graves' hyperthyroidism and ophthalmopathy. MiXCR, applied by TCRdb to the multiplex PCR reads, yields one record per CDR3 protein. The sample has around 690,000 distinct CDR3 sequences, around 16% seen once; the top ten hold roughly 15%. The specimen sequenced was blood. Receptors originate from a man aged 50 to 60 with Graves' hyperthyroidism. CDR3s include the opening cysteine and the closing phenylalanine or tryptophan. Fields, in order: D gene, V gene, J gene, clone size, CDR3 protein, CDR3 DNA. A D gene is named only where the DNA matches it firmly. Size values are once, few and many counts, or a class for expanded clones, and some rows have none.

-	TRBV7-8	TRBJ1-1	many	CASSLIPGREVAFF	TGTGCCAGCAGCTTAATCCCGGGACGAGAAGTAGCTTTCTTT
-	TRBV7-8	TRBJ1-2	few	CASSSQGQPEGYGYTF	TGTGCCAGCAGCTCCCAAGGACAGCCCGAGGGCTATGGCTACACCTTC
-	TRBV5-1	TRBJ1-1	many	CASSLVTGMTEAFF	TGCGCCAGCAGCTTGGTAACAGGGATGACTGAAGCTTTCTTT
-	TRBV11-2	TRBJ2-7	many	CASSLTISYEQYF	TGTGCCAGCAGCCTCACCATATCCTACGAGCAGTACTTC
TRBD2	TRBV2	TRBJ2-5	many	CASSGAGVQETQYF	TGTGCCAGCAGTGGAGCGGGAGTTCAAGAGACCCAGTACTTC
TRBD2	TRBV5-1	TRBJ2-2	many	CASRNPAAGVAGELFF	TGCGCCAGCAGAAACCCTGCGGCGGGAGTGGCCGGGGAGCTGTTTTTT
TRBD1	TRBV11-3	TRBJ1-4	-	CASSPGGSVYDEKLFF	TGTGCCAGCAGCCCAGGGGGTTCAGTTTACGATGAAAAACTGTTTTTT
-	TRBV7-9	TRBJ2-1	-	CASSIGGDSYNEQFF	TGTGCCAGCAGTATTGGCGGGGACTCCTACAATGAGCAGTTCTTC
-	TRBV28	TRBJ1-1	many	CASSPLPGGEGEAFF	TGTGCCAGCAGTCCCCTGCCCGGGGGGGAAGGTGAAGCTTTCTTT
-	TRBV28	TRBJ1-1	many	CASSWIGKNTEAFF	TGTGCCAGCAGTTGGATCGGTAAGAACACTGAAGCTTTCTTT
-	TRBV12-3/TRBV12-4	TRBJ1-1	many	CAAADSLNTEAFF	TGTGCCGCAGCGGACAGTTTGAACACTGAAGCTTTCTTT
-	TRBV29-1	TRBJ2-3	many	CSVEYLRSSTDTQYF	TGCAGCGTTGAGTATTTGCGGTCTAGCACAGATACGCAGTATTTT
TRBD2	TRBV12-3/TRBV12-4	TRBJ2-1	few	CASVTTREGVSYNEQFF	TGTGCCAGCGTTACAACGCGGGAGGGCGTATCCTACAATGAGCAGTTCTTC
TRBD1	TRBV29-1	TRBJ1-1	few	CSVDPSRTGENTEAFF	TGCAGCGTTGACCCGAGCAGGACAGGCGAGAACACTGAAGCTTTCTTT
-	TRBV20-1	TRBJ1-5	few	CSATGRTSNQPQHF	TGCAGTGCTACGGGCAGGACTAGCAATCAGCCCCAGCATTTT
TRBD1	TRBV28	TRBJ1-2	-	CASTRTRDRPTRRGYTF	TGTGCCAGCACCAGAACCCGGGACAGGCCCACTAGACGTGGCTACACCTTC
-	TRBV28	TRBJ2-7	-	CASSLGGAPTYEQYF	TGTGCCAGCAGTTTAGGGGGGGCCCCTACCTACGAGCAGTACTTC
-	TRBV19	TRBJ1-2	few	CASSIRLGSAQIGANYGYTF	TGTGCCAGTAGTATCCGACTTGGATCGGCCCAGATAGGGGCTAACTATGGCTACACCTTC
-	TRBV2	TRBJ2-1	many	CASSERTPSLSYNEQFF	TGTGCCAGCAGCGAGAGGACTCCGTCCTTGTCCTACAATGAGCAGTTCTTC
TRBD1	TRBV3-1	TRBJ1-2	-	CASSPRTGVHGYTF	TGTGCCAGCAGCCCCAGGACAGGGGTACATGGCTACACCTTC
TRBD2	TRBV20-1	TRBJ2-3	many	CSANPGLAGVTTQYF	TGCAGTGCTAATCCGGGACTAGCGGGAGTAACAACGCAGTATTTT
-	TRBV5-1	TRBJ2-3	many	CASSHRTEPLTQYF	TGCGCCAGCAGCCACCGGACAGAACCTCTTACGCAGTATTTT
-	TRBV5-1	TRBJ2-5	-	CASSLVQGSWNEETQYF	TGCGCCAGCAGCTTGGTGCAGGGGAGTTGGAACGAAGAGACCCAGTACTTC
TRBD2	TRBV7-9	TRBJ2-3	-	CASSLGTSGSVGTDTQYF	TGTGCCAGCAGCTTAGGGACTAGCGGGAGCGTGGGCACAGATACGCAGTATTTT
TRBD1	TRBV27	TRBJ1-5	many	CASSIGTGFGQPQHF	TGTGCCAGCAGTATCGGGACAGGTTTTGGTCAGCCCCAGCATTTT
-	TRBV4-3	TRBJ1-1	-	CASSMGGLGAFF	TGCGCCAGCAGTATGGGGGGACTCGGAGCTTTCTTT
-	TRBV28	TRBJ2-7	many	CASIGRVTYEQYF	TGTGCCAGCATAGGCAGGGTTACGTACGAGCAGTACTTC
-	TRBV7-9	TRBJ1-2	many	CASSLADRLTFLANYGYTF	TGTGCCAGCAGCTTAGCCGACAGGCTGACCTTCCTAGCTAACTATGGCTACACCTTC
TRBD1	TRBV27	TRBJ1-5	-	CASSKQGGRGQPQHF	TGTGCCAGCAGTAAGCAGGGGGGGAGAGGTCAGCCCCAGCATTTT
-	TRBV19	TRBJ1-1	few	CASSMGQGMNTEAFF	TGTGCCAGTAGTATGGGTCAGGGGATGAACACTGAAGCTTTCTTT
-	TRBV11-2	TRBJ2-5	many	CASSREGVTTQYF	TGTGCCAGCAGCCGAGAGGGGGTGACCACCCAGTACTTC
TRBD1	TRBV6-1	TRBJ1-2	few	CASSGTGTPYGYTF	TGTGCCAGCTCCGGGACAGGGACTCCATATGGCTACACCTTC
-	TRBV2	TRBJ1-2	many	CASSGLRDGQGYTF	TGTGCCAGCAGTGGGCTCCGGGACGGTCAAGGCTACACCTTC
TRBD1	TRBV19	TRBJ2-7	-	CASSFTTGDYEQYF	TGTGCCAGTAGCTTTACCACAGGGGACTACGAGCAGTACTTC
TRBD1	TRBV3-1	TRBJ1-1	many	CASSFDRGNTEAFF	TGTGCCAGCAGCTTTGACAGGGGGAACACTGAAGCTTTCTTT
-	TRBV20-1	TRBJ2-3	few	CSVTGRHTDTQYF	TGCAGTGTAACTGGACGGCACACAGATACGCAGTATTTT
-	TRBV20-1	TRBJ2-1	-	CSASLGTPNEQFF	TGCAGTGCTAGTTTAGGGACTCCTAATGAGCAGTTCTTC
TRBD1	TRBV15	TRBJ1-2	many	CATSSSPGQVYGYTF	TGTGCCACCAGCAGTTCCCCGGGACAGGTTTATGGCTACACCTTC
TRBD2	TRBV10-3	TRBJ2-5	-	CAISESGGRETQYF	TGTGCCATCAGTGAGTCAGGCGGGAGAGAGACCCAGTACTTC
-	TRBV20-1	TRBJ1-2	many	CSGNLDPNYGYTF	TGCAGTGGGAACCTAGATCCTAACTATGGCTACACCTTC
TRBD1	TRBV28	TRBJ1-4	-	CASSTGGIWEKLFF	TGTGCCAGCAGTACAGGGGGCATTTGGGAAAAACTGTTTTTT